The rows below give T cell receptor beta chains drawn from one sample of a study of blood T cells in healthy people across ages. TCRdb passed the 5' RACE reads through MiXCR, listing each CDR3 protein once. The data contain some 1.7 million distinct CDR3 sequences, 28% of them seen just once; the ten biggest clones take up about 7.7%. Material: blood. These receptors were collected from a woman in her thirties in good health. Each CDR3 is given with its conserved first and last residue. The order of the fields is V gene, clone size, J gene, D gene, CDR3 length, CDR3 protein, CDR3 DNA. D genes are given only for firm matches. Clone size, where shown, is once, few, many, or a class for clones that have expanded.

>TRBV3-1|many|TRBJ1-2|-|15
CASSQDGGRSYGYTF
TGTGCCAGCAGCCAAGATGGCGGACGGAGCTATGGCTACACCTTC
>TRBV11-2|-|TRBJ2-7|-|18
CASSPRVQPQSSSYERYF
TGTGCCAGCAGCCCCCGGGTGCAGCCCCAAAGTAGCTCCTACGAGCGGTACTTC
>TRBV7-2|few|TRBJ2-5|-|16
CASSLAAGSRGETQYF
TGTGCCAGCAGCTTAGCCGCCGGGAGTAGGGGAGAGACCCAGTACTTC
>TRBV5-1|-|TRBJ2-3|-|17
CASSLVSRENPTDTQYF
TGCGCCAGCAGCTTGGTTTCGAGGGAGAATCCCACAGATACGCAGTATTTT
>TRBV7-2|few|TRBJ2-1|TRBD2|15
CASSSIGTRDNEQFF
TGTGCCAGCAGCTCAATAGGGACTAGAGACAATGAGCAGTTCTTC
>TRBV9|-|TRBJ2-1|-|14
CASSVVTGGGERFF
TGTGCCAGCAGCGTAGTTACAGGAGGTGGTGAGCGGTTCTTC
>TRBV20-1|few|TRBJ1-1|-|13
CSARATGRTEAFF
TGCAGTGCTAGAGCGACCGGGAGGACTGAAGCTTTCTTT
>TRBV20-1|-|TRBJ2-3|-|13
CSAMEGLTDTQYF
TGCAGTGCTATGGAGGGGCTCACAGATACGCAGTATTTT
>TRBV6-1|-|TRBJ2-7|-|15
CASEIGAGNSYEQYF
TGTGCCAGCGAAATTGGGGCTGGAAACTCCTACGAGCAGTACTTC
>TRBV10-1|-|TRBJ2-3|-|14
CAGWGGMFPDTQYF
TGCGCCGGCTGGGGCGGGATGTTCCCAGATACGCAGTATTTT
>TRBV12-3/TRBV12-4|-|TRBJ1-2|-|12
CASSRGLLGYTF
TGTGCCAGCAGTCGTGGGCTTCTTGGCTACACCTTC
>TRBV5-4|-|TRBJ2-3|TRBD2|14
CASGLAGRADTQYF
TGTGCCAGCGGATTAGCGGGGAGGGCAGATACGCAGTATTTT
>TRBV6-5|many|TRBJ2-4|-|16
CASSPEQILAKNIQYF
TGTGCCAGCAGCCCGGAACAGATTTTAGCCAAAAACATTCAGTACTTC
>TRBV2|-|TRBJ2-1|TRBD1|14
CASNAGQGSNEQFF
TGTGCCAGCAACGCGGGACAGGGAAGCAATGAGCAGTTCTTC
>TRBV6-2/TRBV6-3|few|TRBJ2-1|-|12
CASARTYNEQFF
TGTGCCAGCGCCCGAACCTACAATGAGCAGTTCTTC
>TRBV15|many|TRBJ2-7|TRBD1|16
CATSGRQGNIENEQYF
TGTGCCACCAGCGGCCGACAGGGGAATATTGAAAACGAGCAGTACTTC
>TRBV7-2|few|TRBJ2-4|-|15
CASSPRGGGLNIQYF
TGTGCCAGCAGCCCCAGGGGCGGGGGTTTGAACATTCAGTACTTC
>TRBV28|few|TRBJ2-5|TRBD1|17
CAGRPGDRAAWLGTQYF
TGTGCCGGCAGACCCGGCGACAGGGCGGCTTGGTTAGGGACCCAGTACTTC
>TRBV28|many|TRBJ2-5|TRBD1|15
CASSTYRDRQETQYF
TGTGCCAGCAGTACCTATCGGGACAGACAAGAGACCCAGTACTTC
>TRBV5-1|-|TRBJ2-2|-|13
CAPKPGHTGELFF
TGCGCCCCAAAGCCCGGGCACACCGGGGAGCTGTTTTTT
>TRBV5-5|-|TRBJ2-5|TRBD2|17
CASSHGTSGGRQETQYF
TGTGCCAGCAGCCATGGGACTAGCGGGGGGCGGCAAGAGACCCAGTACTTC
>TRBV6-6|-|TRBJ2-5|-|15
CASSVDAGWQETQYF
TGTGCCAGCAGCGTGGACGCGGGGTGGCAAGAGACCCAGTACTTC
>TRBV5-1|-|TRBJ2-7|TRBD1|16
CASSLGTGGANYEQYF
TGCGCCAGCAGCCTCGGGACAGGGGGCGCAAATTACGAGCAGTACTTC
>TRBV4-1|many|TRBJ1-6|TRBD1|15
CFRTSTGASNSPLHF
TGTTTTAGAACTTCGACAGGGGCGAGTAATTCACCCCTCCACTTT
>TRBV20-1|-|TRBJ2-4|TRBD2|16
CSAHEPLAGVGNIQYF
TGCAGTGCTCACGAACCCTTAGCGGGAGTGGGGAACATTCAGTACTTC
>TRBV7-9|-|TRBJ1-6|TRBD1|14
CASSLGQAARALHF
TGTGCCAGCAGCCTGGGACAGGCGGCTAGGGCCCTCCACTTT
>TRBV9|-|TRBJ2-2|-|15
CASSLGPTPTGELFF
TGTGCCAGCAGCTTGGGGCCAACCCCCACCGGGGAGCTGTTTTTT
>TRBV27|-|TRBJ2-1|TRBD2|15
CASSLLAGELNEQFF
TGTGCCAGCAGTTTACTAGCGGGGGAGCTCAATGAGCAGTTCTTC
>TRBV5-1|few|TRBJ2-7|-|14
CASSSAGLTYEQYF
TGCGCCAGCAGTTCGGCGGGGCTCACCTACGAGCAGTACTTC
>TRBV29-1|-|TRBJ2-5|TRBD1|13
CSVENGQGGTQYF
TGCAGCGTTGAGAACGGACAGGGGGGGACCCAGTACTTC
>TRBV7-2|-|TRBJ2-1|-|14
CASSFTWQYYEQFF
TGTGCCAGCAGCTTTACGTGGCAGTACTATGAGCAGTTCTTC
>TRBV3-1|-|TRBJ1-1|-|12
CASSHLGTGAFF
TGTGCCAGCAGCCATTTGGGGACCGGGGCTTTCTTT
>TRBV12-3/TRBV12-4|few|TRBJ2-1|TRBD2|18
CASSLVTSGTKSNNEQFF
TGTGCCAGCAGTTTAGTAACTAGCGGGACCAAAAGCAACAATGAGCAGTTCTTC
>TRBV29-1|few|TRBJ1-2|-|11
CSAEEGYGYTF
TGCAGCGCTGAAGAGGGGTATGGCTACACCTTC
>TRBV29-1|-|TRBJ2-5|-|14
CSGGQQRIQETQYF
TGCAGCGGAGGGCAGCAAAGGATTCAAGAGACCCAGTACTTC
>TRBV12-3/TRBV12-4|-|TRBJ1-1|TRBD1|14
CASSESGGDTEAFF
TGTGCCAGCAGCGAATCAGGGGGGGACACTGAAGCTTTCTTT
>TRBV14|few|TRBJ2-1|-|16
CASSQVLAYTYNEQFF
TGTGCCAGCAGCCAAGTGCTAGCGTATACCTACAATGAGCAGTTCTTC
>TRBV7-2|few|TRBJ2-7|TRBD2|16
CASSLNTAGGPYEQYF
TGTGCCAGCAGCTTAAATACAGCGGGGGGGCCCTACGAGCAGTACTTC
>TRBV6-2/TRBV6-3|-|TRBJ2-1|TRBD2|16
CASSYTVAGGRNEQFF
TGTGCCAGCAGTTATACCGTAGCGGGGGGGCGAAATGAGCAGTTCTTC
>TRBV5-1|few|TRBJ2-5|-|14
CASSRGTRRETQYF
TGCGCCAGCAGCAGAGGGACGAGACGAGAGACCCAGTACTTC
>TRBV7-9|many|TRBJ2-7|TRBD1|15
CASSLVRTGVDEQYF
TGTGCCAGCAGCTTAGTCCGGACAGGGGTGGACGAGCAGTACTTC
>TRBV9|many|TRBJ2-1|-|13
CASSVGQYNEQFF
TGTGCCAGCAGCGTGGGCCAATACAATGAGCAGTTCTTC
>TRBV4-2|-|TRBJ2-7|-|15
CASSQDIGSENEQYF
TGTGCCAGCAGCCAAGATATAGGGTCCGAAAACGAGCAGTACTTC
>TRBV19|-|TRBJ2-1|TRBD2|16
CASSTSSGGARNEQFF
TGTGCCAGTAGTACCAGTAGCGGGGGGGCTCGCAATGAGCAGTTCTTC
>TRBV28|-|TRBJ2-7|-|15
CASSTSTSESYEQYF
TGTGCCAGCAGTACCTCGACGTCGGAGTCCTACGAGCAGTACTTC